This TCR beta chain was sequenced in a study of blood T cell repertoires in COVID-19. In the study overall: The cDNA or gDNA used as material had been derived from T cells, B-cell-depleted T cells, or PBMCs.

Authors' data handling: Estimates of nucleated cell counts were drawn from the amplification of reference gene primers. Sequenced by immunoSEQ multiplex PCR; TCRdb stores in-frame clones only, minus some. V and J calls and clone size are given by that table; D and trimming were obtained from the DNA. The data contain hundreds of thousands of clones, roughly 80% of them seen just once; the ten biggest clones take up 6.5% to 9.5%. There are 15 residues in the CDR3. V was pared by 0 bases and J by 5 bases, with 13 bases between. Germline CDR1 and CDR2: SGHTA and FQGNSA. J is TRBJ2-5 and V is TRBV7-2, with a possible D match to TRBD2 (6 bases). The sequenced material came from peripheral blood. The clonotype comes from a woman of 80 years or more with COVID-19, enrolled during active disease. The CDR3 nucleotides read TGTGCCAGCAGCTTAGCCTCGACGGGGAGGGAGACCCAGTACTTC. Translating gives CASSLASTGRETQYF.